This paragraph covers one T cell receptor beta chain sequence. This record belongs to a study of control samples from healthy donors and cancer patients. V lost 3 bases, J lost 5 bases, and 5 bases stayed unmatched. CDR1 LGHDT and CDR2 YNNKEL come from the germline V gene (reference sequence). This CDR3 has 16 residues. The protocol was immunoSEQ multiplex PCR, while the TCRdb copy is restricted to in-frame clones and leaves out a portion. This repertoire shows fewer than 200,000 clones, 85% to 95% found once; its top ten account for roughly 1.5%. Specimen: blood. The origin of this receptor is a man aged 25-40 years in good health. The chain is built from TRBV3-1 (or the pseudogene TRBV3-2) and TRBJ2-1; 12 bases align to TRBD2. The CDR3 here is CASSQIRTSGDNEQFF. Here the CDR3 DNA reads TGTGCCAGCAGCCAGATCCGGACTAGCGGGGACAATGAGCAGTTCTTC.